This T cell receptor beta chain was sequenced for a study of monozygotic twins with inflammatory bowel disease. The CDR3 is made up of 18 amino acids. CDR1 is MGHRA, CDR2 YSYEKL, per germline. Input per TCR library consisted of about 3.5 ug of total RNA. TCRdb reprocessed the 5' RACE reads and reports one entry per CDR3 protein, with no DNA. There are approximately 200,000 distinct CDR3 sequences in the sample, with around 1.5% held by the top ten. The chain combines TRBV4-1 with TRBJ2-3; TCRdb picks TRBD1, but there is no DNA to check that call. The TCR comes from a human donor with ulcerative colitis or Crohn's disease, or a healthy co-twin of an affected twin (not recorded which). The sample was blood. CDR3: CASSQPFRTGLSTDTQYF.